A single sample gave rise to the 27 T cell receptor beta chains below, sequenced in a study of brain metastases from non-small cell lung cancer. Only in-frame clones appear in the TCRdb table, and some are missing; sequencing was by immunoSEQ multiplex PCR. The sample has 1,500 to 2,000 clones, 75% to 95% seen once. The sequenced material came from tumor-adjacent normal tissue. These TCRs come from a donor aged 40 or over with non-small cell lung cancer.

The chain employs TRBV27 and TRBJ1-6; no clear D. With 2 bases removed from V and 2 bases from J, the gap between germline ends came to 7 bases. Germline lookup yields CDR1 MNHEY and CDR2 SMNVEV (reference sequence). The CDR3 totals 15 residues. The CDR3 DNA sequence: TGTGCCAGCAGTTTACGGGAGACCTATAATTCACCCCTCCACTTT. Its protein product is CASSLRETYNSPLHF.

The chain uses TRBV10-3 and TRBJ1-1, with 10 bases aligning to TRBD1. Trimming cost V 5 bases and J 0 bases; bases outside gene matches: 3. Germline assignment: CDR1 ENHRY and CDR2 SYGVKD. There are 15 residues in the CDR3. The CDR3 protein is CAISRTGGVNTEAFF. CDR3 DNA: TGTGCCATCAGTCGGACAGGGGGGGTGAACACTGAAGCTTTCTTT.

This clone showed up just once. The V call is TRBV14, the J call TRBJ2-5; D unclear. The CDR3 is 11 residues long. The V end lost 5 bases, the J end lost 4 bases, and 5 bases lay between the germline ends. CDR1 SGHDN and CDR2 FVKESK come from the germline V gene. The chain's CDR3 is CASSFGETQYF. The CDR3 DNA reads as TGTGCCAGCAGCTTCGGAGAGACCCAGTACTTC.

The chain combines TRBV19 with TRBJ1-2, with 8 bases matching TRBD1. This CDR3 contains 14 residues. CDR1 is LNHDA and CDR2 is SQIVND in the germline V gene (reference sequence). The junction had 8 bases not matched to a gene; V was cut back by 3 bases and J by 8 bases. CDR3 nucleotide sequence: TGTGCCAGTAGTATCCCCGGGACAGGTCGGGGCTACACCTTC. Residues: CASSIPGTGRGYTF.

The chain links TRBV18 to TRBJ2-1; 12 bases line up with TRBD2. The ends lost 6 bases at V and 10 bases at J; junction bases unmatched: 13. The CDR3 covers 16 residues. Germline loops: CDR1 KGHSH, CDR2 LQKENI. This CDR3 reads CASSPRLAGALGEQFF. CDR3 sequence (DNA): TGTGCCAGCTCGCCGAGACTAGCGGGGGCCCTCGGGGAGCAGTTCTTC.

V is TRBV7-2 and J is TRBJ2-5; D not certain. The CDR3 consists of 13 residues. V was shortened by 5 bases and J by 7 bases, with 14 bases between the two germline ends. Looked up from germline, CDR1 is SGHTA and CDR2 is FQGNSA. CDR3 sequence: CASSLTGPGTQYF. The CDR3 DNA reads as TGTGCCAGCAGCCTGACCGGGCCCGGGACCCAGTACTTC.

The gene calls are TRBV5-5 and TRBJ1-4, with TRBD1 as a possible D gene (6 bases). Germline assignment: CDR1 SGHKS and CDR2 YYEKEE (reference sequence). This CDR3 comprises 15 residues. Trimming shortened V by 2 bases and J by 8 bases, and 16 bases separated the two germline ends. CDR3 DNA sequence: TGTGCCAGCAGCTTCCGGGACACCCTAGGAGAAAAACTGTTTTTT. Translating it yields CASSFRDTLGEKLFF.

This sequence joins TRBV2 and TRBJ1-4; possibly TRBD1 for D (5 bases). Germline V gene lookup returns CDR1 SNHLY and CDR2 FYNNEI. This CDR3 has 13 residues. V lost 6 bases and J lost 2, with 7 bases in between. The CDR3 DNA follows: TGTGCCAGCAGGGGGCCCACTAATGAAAAACTGTTTTTT. Its translation: CASRGPTNEKLFF.

The chain links TRBV28 to TRBJ2-2, with D possibly being TRBD1 (6 bases). The CDR3 consists of 15 residues. The germline V gene encodes CDR1 MDHEN and CDR2 SYDVKM. Trimming removed 6 bases from V and 4 bases from J, with 15 bases in between. In DNA form, the CDR3 reads TGTGCCAGCAGCCCTATTCAGGGGTTCACCGGGGAGCTGTTTTTT. Translation: CASSPIQGFTGELFF.

The J gene is TRBJ2-7, the V gene TRBV10-3, with a tentative D call TRBD2 (5 bases). Germline V gene sequence: CDR1 ENHRY, CDR2 SYGVKD. The CDR3 covers 15 residues. Between the trimmed V and J ends, which lost 5 bases and 3 bases, there was a span of 17 bases. The CDR3 DNA is TGTGCCATCAGTTCAGGCCCTCGAGGGATCTACGAGCAGTACTTC. Translation: CAISSGPRGIYEQYF.

This clone was seen a single time. The rearrangement uses TRBV30 and TRBJ1-4; D possibly corresponds to TRBD1 (6 bases). CDR3 length: 14 residues. Per the germline V gene, CDR1 is GTSNPN and CDR2 is SVGIG (reference sequence). The germline V and J ends were trimmed by 2 bases and 3 bases, with 10 bases remaining between them. DNA for the CDR3: TGTGCCTGGAGTCCACAGGGAGCTAATGAAAAACTGTTTTTT. It yields the protein CAWSPQGANEKLFF.

V usage is TRBV28 and J usage is TRBJ1-1; weak D call: TRBD1 (5 bases). The CDR3 extends over 18 amino acids. CDR1 MDHEN and CDR2 SYDVKM come from the germline V gene. Trimming left V 3 bases short and J 0 bases short, with 20 bases between. Here the CDR3 reads CASSFFTFGGDLNTEAFF. DNA for the CDR3: TGTGCCAGCAGTTTTTTTACATTCGGAGGGGACCTGAACACTGAAGCTTTCTTT. Drawing the rest from reference TRBV28 and TRBJ1-1, the complete variable domain is DVKVTQSSRYLVKRTGEKVFLECVQDMDHENMFWYRQDPGLGLRLIYFSYDVKMKEKGDIPEGYSVSREKKERFSLILESASTNQTSMYLCASSFFTFGGDLNTEAFFGQGTRLTVV.

The V gene is TRBV19, the J gene TRBJ2-5; the match to TRBD1 covers 7 bases. V lost 8 bases to trimming and J lost 5 bases; unmatched junction nucleotides: 8. Germline V lookup: CDR1 LNHDA, CDR2 SQIVND (reference sequence). The CDR3 totals 13 residues. CDR3 in DNA: TGTGCCAGTCAACAGGGGATTCGGGAGACCCAGTACTTC. Its translation: CASQQGIRETQYF. The entire variable domain, with the rest obtained from reference TRBV19 and TRBJ2-5, is as follows: DGGITQSPKYLFRKEGQNVTLSCEQNLNHDAMYWYRQDPGQGLRLIYYSQIVNDFQKGDIAEGYSVSREKKESFPLTVTSAQKNPTAFYLCASQQGIRETQYFGPGTRLLVL.

The genes are TRBV6-5 and TRBJ1-1; the D is unclear. V lost 5 bases and J 7 bases, leaving 17 bases between the germline ends. The CDR3 loop spans 14 amino acids. Germline lookup yields CDR1 MNHEY and CDR2 SVGAGI. CDR3 region: CASSPLAGGGEAFF. In DNA, the CDR3 is TGTGCCAGCAGTCCCCTAGCAGGTGGCGGTGAAGCTTTCTTT.

The chain carries TRBV12-3 or TRBV12-4 and TRBJ2-7; TRBD1 matches 8 bases. This CDR3 has 13 residues. The V segment lost 6 bases and the J segment 5 bases; nucleotides outside the gene matches: 6. CDR3 sequence reads: CASSIDRGNEQYF. The CDR3 DNA reads TGTGCCAGCAGCATCGACAGGGGCAACGAGCAGTACTTC.

The CDR3 loop reads CASSLEAGRAQYF. The CDR3 DNA reads TGTGCCAGCAGCTTAGAGGCAGGGCGGGCCCAGTACTTC. This rearrangement joins TRBV7-9 to TRBJ2-5; D tentatively reads TRBD1 or TRBD2 (5 bases each). The CDR3 is 13 amino acids. The V end lost 1 base, the J end lost 9 bases, and 12 bases lay between the germline ends. CDR1 and CDR2 (germline): SEHNR, FQNEAQ (reference sequence).

The chain's CDR3 is CAWNRLETQYF. CDR3 nucleotides: TGTGCCTGGAATCGCCTTGAGACCCAGTACTTC. This chain joins TRBV30 and TRBJ2-5; D gene unclear. Germline V CDR1 and CDR2: GTSNPN, SVGIG (reference sequence). The CDR3 length is 11 residues. V was shortened by 4 bases and J by 5 bases, with 8 bases between the two germline ends.

V gene TRBV30 combines with J gene TRBJ2-7, with D tentatively TRBD1 (6 bases). Trimming stripped 2 bases from V and 2 bases from J, with 10 bases between. The CDR3 totals 13 residues. Germline V gene lookup returns CDR1 GTSNPN and CDR2 SVGIG (reference sequence). The DNA for the CDR3 is TGTGCCTGGAGTCGAGGGACAACCTACGAGCAGTACTTC. Translated, it gives CAWSRGTTYEQYF.

This clone appeared once. Written as DNA, the CDR3 is TGTGCCAGCAGTGATCAGGGGGTTAATCAGCCCCAGCATTTT. Encoded protein: CASSDQGVNQPQHF. V and J are TRBV6-1 and TRBJ1-5; 7 bases fit TRBD1. Trimming at V came to 3 bases and at J to 4 bases, leaving 3 bases not matched to a gene. CDR3 length: 14 residues. Germline V gives CDR1 MNHNS, CDR2 SASEGT.

This clone has just one count. The CDR3 coding sequence is TGCAGTGCCCACTTCGTAGATACGCAGTATTTT. It is translated as CSAHFVDTQYF. V gene TRBV20-1 combines with J gene TRBJ2-3; D is uncertain. CDR1 is DFQATT and CDR2 is SNEGSKA in the germline V gene (reference sequence). V lost 6 bases and J lost 5, with 9 bases in between. The CDR3 is 11 amino acids.

The V gene is TRBV24-1, the J gene TRBJ2-4; D is possibly TRBD1 or TRBD2 (6 bases each). Germline-derived CDR1 and CDR2 are KGHDR and SFDVKD. The ends were cut back, 9 bases at V and 8 bases at J, with 13 bases in the middle. This CDR3 spans 12 amino acids. The CDR3 loop is CATRGREDIQYF. Written as DNA, the CDR3 is TGTGCCACCCGGGGGCGCGAGGACATTCAGTACTTC.

This clone was seen once. The genes are TRBV11-3 and TRBJ1-5, with a possible D match to TRBD1 (5 bases). This CDR3 has 15 amino acids. Germline assignment: CDR1 SGHNT and CDR2 YENEEA. Trimming stripped 3 bases from V and 7 bases from J, with 16 bases between. CDR3 sequence: CASSFGRAPRQPQHF. The CDR3 coding sequence is TGTGCCAGCAGCTTTGGCAGGGCGCCGAGACAGCCCCAGCATTTT. The variable domain in full, with the rest retrieved from reference TRBV11-3 and TRBJ1-5, is EAGVVQSPRYKIIEKKQPVAFWCNPISGHNTLYWYLQNLGQGPELLIRYENEEAVDDSQLPKDRFSAERLKGVDSTLKIQPAELGDSAVYLCASSFGRAPRQPQHFGDGTRLSIL.

The V call is TRBV19, the J call TRBJ2-7; 9 nucleotides line up with TRBD2. The CDR3 has 17 residues. CDR1 is LNHDA and CDR2 is SQIVND in the germline V gene (reference sequence). J gave up 0 bases and V 4 bases, and 10 bases lay outside the gene matches. The CDR3 loop is CASSTRASGVSSYEQYF. CDR3 in DNA: TGTGCCAGTAGTACCCGGGCTAGCGGGGTGTCCTCCTACGAGCAGTACTTC.

This clone has only one observation. The chain has TRBV7-2 and TRBJ2-1; 8 bases line up with TRBD1. Germline lookup yields CDR1 SGHTA and CDR2 FQGNSA. Trimming removed 5 bases from V and 10 bases from J; junction bases left unmatched: 10. The CDR3 is 14 amino acids. The CDR3 loop reads CASSRQGASAEQFF. The CDR3 nucleotides read TGTGCCAGCAGCCGTCAGGGGGCCTCCGCCGAGCAGTTCTTC.

This clone was detected only once. The V and J genes are TRBV25-1 and TRBJ2-1; D is ambiguous. The CDR3 length is 11 residues. CDR1 and CDR2 (germline): MGHDK, SYGVNS. The V end was cut by 3 bases, the J end by 5 bases, with 2 bases between. In nucleotides, the CDR3 is TGTGCCAGCAGTGAGAACAATGAGCAGTTCTTC. Translation gives CASSENNEQFF.

This clone appeared a single time. The J gene is TRBJ2-7, the V gene TRBV5-1, with 9 positions matching TRBD1. After removal of 4 bases from V and 7 bases from J, the junction contained 12 bases not matched to a gene. The CDR3 has 15 amino acids. The V gene's germline CDR1 is SGHRS and CDR2 YFSETQ. The CDR3 nucleotides read TGCGCCAGCAGCACGCAACCCGGGACAGGGAGGGAGCAGTACTTC. This codes for CASSTQPGTGREQYF.

The V gene is TRBV10-2, the J gene TRBJ2-7; perhaps TRBD2 as D (6 bases). The V end lost 5 bases, the J end lost 0 bases, and 14 bases lay between the germline ends. The CDR3 is 15 amino acids. Germline CDR1 reads WSHSY; CDR2 reads SAAADI. CDR3 DNA: TGCGCCAGCAGTTCCCAGGGACTCAGCTCCTACGAGCAGTACTTC. Translating gives CASSSQGLSSYEQYF.